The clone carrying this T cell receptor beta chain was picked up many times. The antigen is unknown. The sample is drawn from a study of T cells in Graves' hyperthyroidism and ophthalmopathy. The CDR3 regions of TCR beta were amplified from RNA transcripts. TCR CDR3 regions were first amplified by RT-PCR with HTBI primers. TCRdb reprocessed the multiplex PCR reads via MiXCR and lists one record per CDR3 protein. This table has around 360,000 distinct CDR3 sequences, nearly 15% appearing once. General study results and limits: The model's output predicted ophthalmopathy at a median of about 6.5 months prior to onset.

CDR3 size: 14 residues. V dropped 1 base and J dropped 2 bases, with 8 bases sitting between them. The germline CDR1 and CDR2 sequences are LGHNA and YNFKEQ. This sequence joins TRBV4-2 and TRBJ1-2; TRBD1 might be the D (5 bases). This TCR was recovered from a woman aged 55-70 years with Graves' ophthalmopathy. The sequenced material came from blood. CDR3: CASSQGDRNYGYTF. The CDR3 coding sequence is TGTGCCAGCAGCCAAGGGGACCGAAACTATGGCTACACCTTC.